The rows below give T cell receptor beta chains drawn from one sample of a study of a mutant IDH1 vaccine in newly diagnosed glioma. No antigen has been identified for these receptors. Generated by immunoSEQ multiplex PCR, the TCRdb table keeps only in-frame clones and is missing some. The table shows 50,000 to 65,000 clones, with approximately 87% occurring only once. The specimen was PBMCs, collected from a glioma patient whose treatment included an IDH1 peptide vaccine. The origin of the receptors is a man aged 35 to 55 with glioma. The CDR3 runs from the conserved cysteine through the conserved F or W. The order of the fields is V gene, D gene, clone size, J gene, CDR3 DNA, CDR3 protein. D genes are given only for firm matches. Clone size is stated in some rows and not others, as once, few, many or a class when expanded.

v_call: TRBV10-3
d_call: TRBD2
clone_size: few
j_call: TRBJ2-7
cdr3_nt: TGTGCCATCCGAGGGGAGCGGGAGTCTCAAGAGCAGTACTTC
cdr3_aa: CAIRGERESQEQYF

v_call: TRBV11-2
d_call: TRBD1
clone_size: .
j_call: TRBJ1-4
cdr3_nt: TGTGCCAGCAGCTTCCCAGGGGGCAGAAATGAAAAACTGTTTTTT
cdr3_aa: CASSFPGGRNEKLFF

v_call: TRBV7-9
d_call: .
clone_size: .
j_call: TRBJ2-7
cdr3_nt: TGTGCCAGCAGCCCACCGTTGCAGGATTACGAGCAGTACTTC
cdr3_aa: CASSPPLQDYEQYF

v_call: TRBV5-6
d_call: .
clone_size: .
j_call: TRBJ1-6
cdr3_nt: TGTGCCAGCAGCTTGGGAGAGGCCCTCCACTTT
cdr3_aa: CASSLGEALHF

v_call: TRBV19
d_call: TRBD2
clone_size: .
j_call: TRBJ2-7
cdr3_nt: TGTGCCAGTAGTATAGTTCGAGCGGGGAGCTCCTACGAGCAGTACTTC
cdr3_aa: CASSIVRAGSSYEQYF

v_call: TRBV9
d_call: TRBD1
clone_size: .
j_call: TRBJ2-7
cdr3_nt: TGTGCCAGCAGTCAGGGGGACAGCTCATCGTCTTACGAGCAGTACTTC
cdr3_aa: CASSQGDSSSSYEQYF

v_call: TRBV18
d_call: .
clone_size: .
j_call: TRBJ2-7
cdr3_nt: TGTGCCAGCTCAGGAGGCCTAGATACAGGCTCACTGACGTACTTC
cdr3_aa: CASSGGLDTGSLTYF

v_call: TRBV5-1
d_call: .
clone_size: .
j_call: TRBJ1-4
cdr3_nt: TGCGCCAGCAGAATTGCTAATGAAAAACTGTTTTTT
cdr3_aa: CASRIANEKLFF

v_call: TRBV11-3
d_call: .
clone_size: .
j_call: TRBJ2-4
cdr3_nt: TGTGCCAGCAGCTTAGGGTGGCCCTCCATTCAGTACTTC
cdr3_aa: CASSLGWPSIQYF

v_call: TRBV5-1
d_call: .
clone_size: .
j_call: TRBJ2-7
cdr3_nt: TGCGCCAGCAGCTTGGGGCCTAGCGCCTACGAGCAGTACTTC
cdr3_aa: CASSLGPSAYEQYF

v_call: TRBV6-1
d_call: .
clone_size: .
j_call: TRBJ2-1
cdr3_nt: TGTGCCAGCAGTGAAGCCGGGTTTGGCGGGATTATGGATGAGCAGTTCTTC
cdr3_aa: CASSEAGFGGIMDEQFF

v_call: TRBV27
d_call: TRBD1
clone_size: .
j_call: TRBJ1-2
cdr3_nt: TGTGCCAGCAGGCGGACAGGGGTCAACTATGGCTACACCTTC
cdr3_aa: CASRRTGVNYGYTF

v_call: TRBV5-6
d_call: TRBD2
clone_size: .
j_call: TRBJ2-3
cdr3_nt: TGTGCCAGCAGCTTGAGAAGCGGGAGTTCAGATACGCAGTATTTT
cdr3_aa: CASSLRSGSSDTQYF

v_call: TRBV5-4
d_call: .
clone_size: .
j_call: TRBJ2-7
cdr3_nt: TGTGCCAGCAGCTCGGGGCGGGACCCTTTCGACGAGCAGTACTTC
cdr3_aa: CASSSGRDPFDEQYF

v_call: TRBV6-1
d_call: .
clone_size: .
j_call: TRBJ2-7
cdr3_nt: TGTGCCAGCAGTGAACGTCACCCCGCGTCCTACGAGCAGTACTTC
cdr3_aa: CASSERHPASYEQYF

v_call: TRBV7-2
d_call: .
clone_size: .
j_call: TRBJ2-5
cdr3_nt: TGTGCCAGCAGCCAGGACTATAACCAAGAGACCCAGTACTTC
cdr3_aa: CASSQDYNQETQYF

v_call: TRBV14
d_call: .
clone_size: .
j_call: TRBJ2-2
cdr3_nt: TGTGCCAGCAGCCAAGCCCTCAACACCGGGGAGCTGTTTTTT
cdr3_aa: CASSQALNTGELFF

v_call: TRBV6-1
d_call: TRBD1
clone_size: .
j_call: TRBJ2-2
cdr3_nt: TGTGCCAGCAGTAGACAGGGTGTCACCGGGGAGCTGTTTTTT
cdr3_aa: CASSRQGVTGELFF

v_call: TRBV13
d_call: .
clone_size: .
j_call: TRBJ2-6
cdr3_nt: TGTGCCAGCAGCCCAGGGCCGTCTGGGGCCAACGTCCTGACTTTC
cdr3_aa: CASSPGPSGANVLTF

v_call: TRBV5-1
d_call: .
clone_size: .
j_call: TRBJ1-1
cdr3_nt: TGCGCCAGCAGCTTGGGGCGGCAGACGAACACTGAAGCTTTCTTT
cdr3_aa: CASSLGRQTNTEAFF

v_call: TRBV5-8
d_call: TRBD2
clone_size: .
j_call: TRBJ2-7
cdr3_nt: TGTGCCAGCAGGGGAAAAAGCGGGAGCTACGAGCAGTACTTC
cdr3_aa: CASRGKSGSYEQYF

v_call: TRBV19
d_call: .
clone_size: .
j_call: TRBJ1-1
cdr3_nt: TGTGCCAGTAGACAAGGGATTGGATCCCTCTCGAACACTGAAGCTTTCTTT
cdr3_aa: CASRQGIGSLSNTEAFF

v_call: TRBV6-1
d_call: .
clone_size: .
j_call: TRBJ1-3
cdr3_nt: TGTGCCAGTGGAAAGTTGGGAAACACCATATATTTT
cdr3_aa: CASGKLGNTIYF

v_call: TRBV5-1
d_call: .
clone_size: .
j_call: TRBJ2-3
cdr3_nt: TGCGCCAGCAGCTTCGATTCGGCCCCAGATACGCAGTATTTT
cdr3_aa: CASSFDSAPDTQYF

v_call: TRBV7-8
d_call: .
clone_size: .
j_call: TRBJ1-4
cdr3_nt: TGTGCCAGCAGCTTTCTGTGGGACGAAAAACTGTTTTTT
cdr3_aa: CASSFLWDEKLFF

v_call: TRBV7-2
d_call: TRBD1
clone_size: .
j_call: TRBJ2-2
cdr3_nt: TGTGCCAGCAGCTTAAACGACAGGGGATGGACCGGGGAGCTGTTTTTT
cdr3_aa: CASSLNDRGWTGELFF

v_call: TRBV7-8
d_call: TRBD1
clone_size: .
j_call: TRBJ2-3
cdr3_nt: TGTGCCAGCAGCTTAGTCGGGACAGTACTCACAGATACGCAGTATTTT
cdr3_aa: CASSLVGTVLTDTQYF

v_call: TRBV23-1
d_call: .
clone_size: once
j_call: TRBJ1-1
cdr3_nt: TGCGCCAGCAGTCCTCTCCTGGGGCGGGGCGGCACTGAAGCTTTCTTT
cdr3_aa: CASSPLLGRGGTEAFF

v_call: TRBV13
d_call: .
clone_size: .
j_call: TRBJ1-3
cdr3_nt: TGTGCCAGCAGCTACCCCCCCGAGGGGGGAAACACCATATATTTT
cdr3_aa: CASSYPPEGGNTIYF

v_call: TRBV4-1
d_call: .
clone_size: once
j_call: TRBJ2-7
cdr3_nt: TGCGCCAGCAGCCAAGAGAGTCTTAGCGGCGTGAAGCAGTACTTC
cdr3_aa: CASSQESLSGVKQYF

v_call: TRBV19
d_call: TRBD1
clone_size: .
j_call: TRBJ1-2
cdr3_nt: TGTGCCAGTAGTATAGCCCACAGGGGGAGCTATGGCTACACCTTC
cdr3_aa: CASSIAHRGSYGYTF

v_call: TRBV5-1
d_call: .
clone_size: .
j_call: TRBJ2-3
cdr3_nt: TGCGCCAGCAGCTTGAATTGGGATACGCAGTATTTT
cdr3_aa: CASSLNWDTQYF

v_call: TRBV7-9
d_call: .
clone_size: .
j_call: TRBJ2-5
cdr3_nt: TGTGCCAGCAGCTTAGGCGGGCAGGTCCTTCGGGTGGAGACCCAGTACTTC
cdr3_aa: CASSLGGQVLRVETQYF

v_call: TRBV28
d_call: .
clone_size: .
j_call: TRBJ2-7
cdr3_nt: TGTGCCGGGGGGGGACAGACCTACGAGCAGTACTTC
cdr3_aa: CAGGGQTYEQYF

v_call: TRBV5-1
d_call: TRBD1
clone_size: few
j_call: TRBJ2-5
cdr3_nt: TGCGCCAGCAGTCTCGGGGACAGGGAAGGGGAGACCCAGTACTTC
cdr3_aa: CASSLGDREGETQYF

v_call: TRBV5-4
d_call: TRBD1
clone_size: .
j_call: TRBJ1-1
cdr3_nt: TGTGCCAGCAGCGTAGCAACAGGGGTGAACACTGAAGCTTTCTTT
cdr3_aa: CASSVATGVNTEAFF

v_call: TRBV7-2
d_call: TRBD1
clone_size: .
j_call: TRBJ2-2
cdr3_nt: TGTGCCAGCAGCCCGACAGGGACCGGGGAGCTGTTTTTT
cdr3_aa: CASSPTGTGELFF

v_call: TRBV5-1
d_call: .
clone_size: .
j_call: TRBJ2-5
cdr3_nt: TGCGCCAGCAGCTTGGGGACTAGTGGGGGCGAGCGAGAGACCCAGTACTTC
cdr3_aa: CASSLGTSGGERETQYF

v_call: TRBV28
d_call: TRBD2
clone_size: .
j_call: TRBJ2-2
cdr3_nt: TGTGCCAGCAGTTTGCTAGCGGGAGGTTACACCGGGGAGCTGTTTTTT
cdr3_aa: CASSLLAGGYTGELFF

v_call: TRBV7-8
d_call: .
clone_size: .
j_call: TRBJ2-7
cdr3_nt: TGTGCCAGCAGCTTAGTGCAACTATCCTACGAGCAGTACTTC
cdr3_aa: CASSLVQLSYEQYF

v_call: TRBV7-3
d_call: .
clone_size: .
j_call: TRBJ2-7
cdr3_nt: TGTGCCAGCAGCTTAGGGAGTCTCCCCCACGAGCAGTACTTC
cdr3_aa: CASSLGSLPHEQYF

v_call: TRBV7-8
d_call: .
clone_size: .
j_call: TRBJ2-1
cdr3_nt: TGTGCCAGCAGCTCCCTTAATGAGCAGTTCTTC
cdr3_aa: CASSSLNEQFF

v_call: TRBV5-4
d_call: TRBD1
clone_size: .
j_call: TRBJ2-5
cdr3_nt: TGTGCCAGCAGTCACCAGGGGGCCGGGGAGACCCAGTACTTC
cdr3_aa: CASSHQGAGETQYF

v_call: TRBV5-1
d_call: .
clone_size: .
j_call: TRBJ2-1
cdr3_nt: TGCGCCAGCAGCGCTTACAATGAGCAGTTCTTC
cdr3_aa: CASSAYNEQFF

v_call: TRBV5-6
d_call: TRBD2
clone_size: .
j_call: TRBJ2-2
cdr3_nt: TGTGCCAGCAGCATGACTTTGCGGGGGGACACCGGGGAGCTGTTTTTT
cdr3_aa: CASSMTLRGDTGELFF